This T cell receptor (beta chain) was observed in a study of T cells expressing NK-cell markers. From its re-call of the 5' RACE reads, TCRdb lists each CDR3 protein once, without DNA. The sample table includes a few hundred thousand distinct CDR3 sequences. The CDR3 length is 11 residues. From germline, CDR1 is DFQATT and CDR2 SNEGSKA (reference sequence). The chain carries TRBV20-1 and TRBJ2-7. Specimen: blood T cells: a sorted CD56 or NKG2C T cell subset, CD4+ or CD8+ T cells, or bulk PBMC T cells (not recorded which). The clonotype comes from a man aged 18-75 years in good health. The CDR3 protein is CSATRTSEQYF.